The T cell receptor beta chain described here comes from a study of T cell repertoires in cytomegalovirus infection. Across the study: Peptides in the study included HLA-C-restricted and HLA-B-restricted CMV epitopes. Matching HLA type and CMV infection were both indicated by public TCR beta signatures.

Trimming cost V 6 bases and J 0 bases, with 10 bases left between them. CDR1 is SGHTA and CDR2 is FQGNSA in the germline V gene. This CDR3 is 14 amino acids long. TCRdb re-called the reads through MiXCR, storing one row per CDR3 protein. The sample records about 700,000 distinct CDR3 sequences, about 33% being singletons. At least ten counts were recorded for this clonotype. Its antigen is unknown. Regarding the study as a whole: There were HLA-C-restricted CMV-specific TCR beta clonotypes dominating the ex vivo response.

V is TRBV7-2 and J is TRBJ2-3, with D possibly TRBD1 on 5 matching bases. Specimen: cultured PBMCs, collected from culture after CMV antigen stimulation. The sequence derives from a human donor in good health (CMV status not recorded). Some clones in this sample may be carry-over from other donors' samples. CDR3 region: CASSLRQSTDTQYF. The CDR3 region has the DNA TGTGCCAGCAGTCTAAGACAGAGCACAGATACGCAGTATTTT.